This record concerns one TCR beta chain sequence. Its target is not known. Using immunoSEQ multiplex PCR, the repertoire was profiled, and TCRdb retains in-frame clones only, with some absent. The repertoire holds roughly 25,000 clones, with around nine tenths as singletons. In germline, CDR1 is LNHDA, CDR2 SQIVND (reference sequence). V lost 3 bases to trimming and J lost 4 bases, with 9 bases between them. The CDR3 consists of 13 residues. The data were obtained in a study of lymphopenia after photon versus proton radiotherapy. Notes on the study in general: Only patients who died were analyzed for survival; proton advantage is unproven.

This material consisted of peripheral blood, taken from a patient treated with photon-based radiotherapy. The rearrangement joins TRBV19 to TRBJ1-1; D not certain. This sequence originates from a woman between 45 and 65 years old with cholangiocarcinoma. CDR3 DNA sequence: TGTGCCAGTAGTATGGATTGGGGCACTGAAGCTTTCTTT. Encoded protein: CASSMDWGTEAFF.